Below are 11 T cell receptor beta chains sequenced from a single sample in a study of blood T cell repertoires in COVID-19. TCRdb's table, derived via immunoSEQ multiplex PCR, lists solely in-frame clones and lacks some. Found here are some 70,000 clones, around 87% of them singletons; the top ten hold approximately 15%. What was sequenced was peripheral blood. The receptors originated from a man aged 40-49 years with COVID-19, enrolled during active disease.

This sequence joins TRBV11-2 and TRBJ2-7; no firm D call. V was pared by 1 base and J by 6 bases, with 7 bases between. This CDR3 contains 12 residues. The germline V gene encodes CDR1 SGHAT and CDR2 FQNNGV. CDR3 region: CASSLGLAEQYF. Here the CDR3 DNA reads TGTGCCAGCAGCTTAGGGCTGGCCGAGCAGTACTTC.

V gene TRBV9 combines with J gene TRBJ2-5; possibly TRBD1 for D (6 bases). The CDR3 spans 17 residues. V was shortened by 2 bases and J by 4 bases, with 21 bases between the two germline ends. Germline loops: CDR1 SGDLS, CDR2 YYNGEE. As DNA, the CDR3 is TGTGCCAGCAGCGTTGCACAGGGAAAGTTAGAGGGAGAGACCCAGTACTTC. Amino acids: CASSVAQGKLEGETQYF.

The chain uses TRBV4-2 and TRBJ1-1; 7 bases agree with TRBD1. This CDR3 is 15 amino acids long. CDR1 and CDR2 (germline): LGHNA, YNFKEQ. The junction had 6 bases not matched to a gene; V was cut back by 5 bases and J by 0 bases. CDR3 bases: TGTGCCAGCAGCACCCGACAGGGAATGAACACTGAAGCTTTCTTT. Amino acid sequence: CASSTRQGMNTEAFF.

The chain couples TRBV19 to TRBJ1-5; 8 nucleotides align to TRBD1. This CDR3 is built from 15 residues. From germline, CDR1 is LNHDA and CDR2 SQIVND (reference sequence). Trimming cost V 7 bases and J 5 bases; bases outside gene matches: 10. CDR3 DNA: TGTGCCAGTACGAGAGACAGGGGAACTTATCAGCCCCAGCATTTT. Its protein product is CASTRDRGTYQPQHF. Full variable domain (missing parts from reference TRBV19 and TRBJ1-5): DGGITQSPKYLFRKEGQNVTLSCEQNLNHDAMYWYRQDPGQGLRLIYYSQIVNDFQKGDIAEGYSVSREKKESFPLTVTSAQKNPTAFYLCASTRDRGTYQPQHFGDGTRLSIL.

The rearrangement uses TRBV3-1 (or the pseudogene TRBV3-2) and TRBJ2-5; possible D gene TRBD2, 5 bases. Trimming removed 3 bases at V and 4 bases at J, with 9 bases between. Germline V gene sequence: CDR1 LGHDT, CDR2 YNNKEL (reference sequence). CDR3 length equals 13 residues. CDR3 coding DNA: TGTGCCAGCAGCCAGTCCGGAGGAGAGACCCAGTACTTC. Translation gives CASSQSGGETQYF.

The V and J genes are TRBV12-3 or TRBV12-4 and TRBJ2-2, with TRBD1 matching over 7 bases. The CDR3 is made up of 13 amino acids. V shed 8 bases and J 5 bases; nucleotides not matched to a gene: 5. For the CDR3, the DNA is TGTGCCAGCGGAACAGGGGCAACCGGGGAGCTGTTTTTT. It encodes CASGTGATGELFF.

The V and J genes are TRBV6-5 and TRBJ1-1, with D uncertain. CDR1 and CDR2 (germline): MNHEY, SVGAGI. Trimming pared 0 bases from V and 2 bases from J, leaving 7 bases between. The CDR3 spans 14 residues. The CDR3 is CASSYSAVNTEAFF. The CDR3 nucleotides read TGTGCCAGCAGTTACTCGGCGGTTAACACTGAAGCTTTCTTT.

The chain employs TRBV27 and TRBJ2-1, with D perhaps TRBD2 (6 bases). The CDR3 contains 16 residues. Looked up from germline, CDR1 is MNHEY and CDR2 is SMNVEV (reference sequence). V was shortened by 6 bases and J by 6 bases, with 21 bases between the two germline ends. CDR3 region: CASRPLAVRGINEQFF. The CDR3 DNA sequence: TGTGCCAGCAGACCATTAGCGGTGCGGGGTATCAATGAGCAGTTCTTC.

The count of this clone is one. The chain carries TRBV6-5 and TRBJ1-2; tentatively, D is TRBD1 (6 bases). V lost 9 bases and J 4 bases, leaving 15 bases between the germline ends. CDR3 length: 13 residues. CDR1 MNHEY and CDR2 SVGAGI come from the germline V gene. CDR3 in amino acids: CASWPGDLYGYTF. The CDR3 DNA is TGTGCCAGTTGGCCAGGGGACCTCTATGGCTACACCTTC.

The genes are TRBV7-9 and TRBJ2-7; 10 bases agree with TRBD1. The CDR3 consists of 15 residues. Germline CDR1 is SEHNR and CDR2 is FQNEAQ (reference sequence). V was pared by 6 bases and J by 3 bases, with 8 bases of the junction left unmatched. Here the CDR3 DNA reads TGTGCCAGCAGAGGCTTGGGGACAGGGGACTACGAGCAGTACTTC. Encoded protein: CASRGLGTGDYEQYF.

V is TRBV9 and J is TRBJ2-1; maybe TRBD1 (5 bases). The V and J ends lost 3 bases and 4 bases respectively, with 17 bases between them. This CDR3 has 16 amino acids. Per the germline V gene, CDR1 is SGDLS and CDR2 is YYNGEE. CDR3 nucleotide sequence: TGTGCCAGCAGCGCGAGTAGGGCAGGGCCTTACAATGAGCAGTTCTTC. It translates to CASSASRAGPYNEQFF.